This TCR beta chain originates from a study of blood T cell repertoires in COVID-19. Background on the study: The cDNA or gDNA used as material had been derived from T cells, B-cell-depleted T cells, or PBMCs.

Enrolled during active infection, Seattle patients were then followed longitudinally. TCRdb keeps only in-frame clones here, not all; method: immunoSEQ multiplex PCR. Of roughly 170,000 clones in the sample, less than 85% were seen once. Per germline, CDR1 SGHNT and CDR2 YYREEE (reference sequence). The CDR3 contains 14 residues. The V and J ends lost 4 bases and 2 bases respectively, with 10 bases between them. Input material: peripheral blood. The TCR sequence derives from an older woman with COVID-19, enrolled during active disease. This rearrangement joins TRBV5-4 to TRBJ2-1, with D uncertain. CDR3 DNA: TGTGCCAGCAGCCCTTCTGGGCCCTACAATGAGCAGTTCTTC. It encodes CASSPSGPYNEQFF.